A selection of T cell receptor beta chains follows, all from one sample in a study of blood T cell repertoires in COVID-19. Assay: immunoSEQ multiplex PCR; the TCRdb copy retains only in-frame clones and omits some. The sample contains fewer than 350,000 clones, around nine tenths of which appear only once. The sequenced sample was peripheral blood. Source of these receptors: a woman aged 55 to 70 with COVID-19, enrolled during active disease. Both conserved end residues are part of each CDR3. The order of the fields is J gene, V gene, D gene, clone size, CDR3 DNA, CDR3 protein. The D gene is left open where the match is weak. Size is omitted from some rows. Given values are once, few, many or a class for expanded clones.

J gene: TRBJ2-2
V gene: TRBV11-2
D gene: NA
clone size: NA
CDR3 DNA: TGTGCCAGCAGCTTATTGGGCCCGTTCACCGGGGAGCTGTTTTTT
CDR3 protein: CASSLLGPFTGELFF

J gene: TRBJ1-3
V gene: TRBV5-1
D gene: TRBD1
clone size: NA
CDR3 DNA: TGCGCCAGCAGCAGGGACAGGTCCCCTGGAAACACCATATATTTT
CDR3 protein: CASSRDRSPGNTIYF

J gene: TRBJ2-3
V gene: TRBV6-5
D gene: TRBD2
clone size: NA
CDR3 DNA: TGTGCCAGCAGTTACTCGGGGGGGGGATACACAGATACGCAGTATTTT
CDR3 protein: CASSYSGGGYTDTQYF

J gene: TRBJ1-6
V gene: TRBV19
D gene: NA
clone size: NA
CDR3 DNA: TGTGCCAGTAGTATCGGGGGGTCTCTCACTTATTCACCCCTCCACTTT
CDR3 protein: CASSIGGSLTYSPLHF

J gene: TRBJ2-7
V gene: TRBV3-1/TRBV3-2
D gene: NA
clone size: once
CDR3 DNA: TGTGCCAGCAGCTCCTGGTCGGGTCGGGAGCAGTACTTC
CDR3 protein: CASSSWSGREQYF

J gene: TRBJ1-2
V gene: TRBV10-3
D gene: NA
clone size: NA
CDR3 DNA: TGTGCCATCAGACAGGGCTATGGCTACACCTTC
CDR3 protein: CAIRQGYGYTF

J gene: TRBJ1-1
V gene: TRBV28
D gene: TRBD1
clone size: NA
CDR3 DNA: TGTGCCAGCAGTTTAGGGGGGACAGGCGGCTTTGAAGCTTTCTTT
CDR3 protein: CASSLGGTGGFEAFF

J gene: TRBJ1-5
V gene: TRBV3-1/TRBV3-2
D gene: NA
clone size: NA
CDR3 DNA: TGTGCCAGCAGCCAAGGAGGGTTCAATCAGCCCCAGCATTTT
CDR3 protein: CASSQGGFNQPQHF

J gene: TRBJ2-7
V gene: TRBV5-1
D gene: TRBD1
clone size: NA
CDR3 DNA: TGCGCCAGCAGCTCCGGGACAGGGAACTACGAGCAGTACTTC
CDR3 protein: CASSSGTGNYEQYF

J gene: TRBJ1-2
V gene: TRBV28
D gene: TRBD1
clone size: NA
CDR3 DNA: TGTGCCAGCAGTTTAGACAGGGAGATTCATGGCTACACCTTC
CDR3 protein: CASSLDREIHGYTF

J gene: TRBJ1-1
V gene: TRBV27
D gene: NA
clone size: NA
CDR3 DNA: TGTGCCAGCAGTCGTTGGGGGGGTGGCACTGAAGCTTTCTTT
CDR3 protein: CASSRWGGGTEAFF

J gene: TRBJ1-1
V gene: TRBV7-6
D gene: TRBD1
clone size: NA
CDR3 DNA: TGTGCCAGCGGCCCGGAACTAGGGGGCATGAACACTGAAGCTTTCTTT
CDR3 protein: CASGPELGGMNTEAFF

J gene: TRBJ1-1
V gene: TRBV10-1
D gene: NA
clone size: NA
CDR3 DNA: TGCGCCAGCAGTGCTTATCAGCGGAGTCGAGTTGAAGCTTTCTTT
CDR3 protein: CASSAYQRSRVEAFF

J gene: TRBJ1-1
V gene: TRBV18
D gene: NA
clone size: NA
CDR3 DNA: TGTGCCAGCTCACCAGGGCTAATGAACACTGAAGCTTTCTTT
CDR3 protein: CASSPGLMNTEAFF

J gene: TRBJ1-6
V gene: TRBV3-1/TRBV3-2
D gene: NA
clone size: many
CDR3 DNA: TGTGCCAGCAGCCACGGGGAGTTTGATTCACCCCTCCACTTT
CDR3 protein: CASSHGEFDSPLHF

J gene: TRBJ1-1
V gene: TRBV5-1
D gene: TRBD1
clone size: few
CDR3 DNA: TGCGCCAGCAGCGGGAGACAGGGGAGCACTGAAGCTTTCTTT
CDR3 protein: CASSGRQGSTEAFF

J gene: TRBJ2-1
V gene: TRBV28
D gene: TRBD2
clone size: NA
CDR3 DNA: TGTGCCAGCAGCGGGGGGGGATCGCAGTTCTTC
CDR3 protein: CASSGGGSQFF

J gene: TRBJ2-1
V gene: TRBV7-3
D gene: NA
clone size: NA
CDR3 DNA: TGTGCCAGCAGCTTAGTGGCAGGGAAAAGAAATGAGCAGTTCTTC
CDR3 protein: CASSLVAGKRNEQFF